The sequence of this T cell receptor (beta chain) was determined in a study of T cells after yellow fever vaccination. TCRdb reprocessed the 5' RACE reads with MiXCR, giving one entry per CDR3 protein. In the table there are about 120,000 distinct CDR3 sequences, 7.2% of which are singletons. The table lists this clonotype with a few counts. Germline lookup yields CDR1 SGHNT and CDR2 YYREEE (reference sequence). This CDR3 contains 15 residues. Trimming removed 4 bases from V and 2 bases from J; junction bases left unmatched: 5. The chain is built from TRBV5-4 and TRBJ1-1; 10 bases fit TRBD1. Specimen: CD4+ T cells sorted from PBMCs, collected around 45 days after the first yellow fever vaccination. This clonotype originated in a man aged 18 to 29 who received the YFV17D yellow fever vaccine. The CDR3 coding sequence is TGTGCCAGCAGCCAACGGACAGGGGGTAACACTGAAGCTTTCTTT. Its protein product is CASSQRTGGNTEAFF.